This TCR beta chain was documented in a study of cytomegalovirus exposure and HLA in healthy donors. Broader study findings: Fewer N-insertions (relative to the approximately 670-donor mean) were reportedly seen in an Asian-associated ancestry cluster in a later analysis.

Primers included in the PCR were 60 Vbeta and 13 Jbeta primers. The repertoire was sequenced with immunoSEQ multiplex PCR; TCRdb's copy has only in-frame clones and lacks some. The table lists over 75,000 clones, less than 10% of them singletons. V dropped 11 bases and J dropped 5 bases, with 22 bases sitting between them. This CDR3 has 15 amino acids. Per the germline V gene, CDR1 is SEHNR and CDR2 is FQNEAQ (reference sequence). Points on this clone: Antigen specificity is unknown.

The chain joins TRBV7-9 to TRBJ2-1; TRBD1 is a possible D gene (6 bases). This receptor was identified in a man aged 50 to 60 in good health and CMV-seropositive. Sequencing used PBMCs. CDR3 region: CAGAVRGIGNNEQFF. CDR3 bases: TGTGCCGGGGCCGTTAGGGGGATTGGTAACAATGAGCAGTTCTTC.